This TCR beta chain was found in a study of blood T cell repertoires in COVID-19. Germline assignment: CDR1 MNHEY and CDR2 SVGEGT. V lost 5 bases to trimming and J lost 8 bases, with 18 bases between them. This CDR3 comprises 14 residues. The repertoire was sequenced with immunoSEQ multiplex PCR; TCRdb's copy has only in-frame clones and lacks some. The table records approximately 63,000 clones, 86% of them present only once. The rearrangement links TRBV6-2 or TRBV6-3 to TRBJ1-2, with a possible D match to TRBD1 (5 bases). The receptor was derived from a woman of 80 years or more with acute or convalescent COVID-19. The material sequenced was peripheral blood. The CDR3 reads CASSVPRGGWGYTF. The CDR3 DNA is TGTGCCAGCAGTGTACCGCGGGGCGGCTGGGGCTACACCTTC.